These T cell receptor beta chains were read from a single sample in a study of cytomegalovirus exposure and HLA in healthy donors. Here immunoSEQ multiplex PCR was the method, and the copy in TCRdb shows in-frame clones only, minus some. The repertoire consists of hundreds of thousands of clones, with over 80% occurring once and the leading ten covering roughly 0.66%. The sequencing input was PBMCs. Source of these receptors: a boy between 2 and 10 years old in good health and CMV-seronegative. Each CDR3 is given with its conserved first and last residue. The order of the fields is V gene, clone size, CDR3 protein. Size is stated for part of the rows, as once, few or many counts, or as a class when the clone is expanded.

>TRBV29-1|NA
CSVEEWRGSGGSTDTQYF
>TRBV5-5|NA
CASSLDWTGGASTF
>TRBV18|NA
CASSGAGPPSNTEAFF
>TRBV5-6|NA
CASSFNTGLHNEQFF
>TRBV18|NA
CASSTTQGGPGTQYF
>TRBV7-9|NA
CASTGLADYEQYF
>TRBV6-5|NA
CASRAGGGETQYF
>TRBV27|NA
CASSFQGRAGYGYTF
>TRBV5-8|NA
CASSTLAGVREQYF
>TRBV12-5|NA
CASGTGQVMSEQYF
>TRBV27|few
CASSATGPYEQYF
>TRBV19|NA
CASSSGQHFNQPQHF
>TRBV4-2|NA
CASSQDQGQGAGGYTF
>TRBV7-9|few
CASSQGGADGYTF
>TRBV15|NA
CATSRDGGLRDTQYF
>TRBV30|NA
CAWRGTGGWGYTF
>TRBV27|NA
CASSIRGGNQPQHF
>TRBV4-1|once
CASSQWTGTENTEAFF
>TRBV7-9|once
CASSPTTGFSHNEQFF
>TRBV6-5|NA
CASSYGTGVGTEAFF
>TRBV6-1|few
CASSDRGAMNTEAFF
>TRBV11-1|NA
CASSLVRGDYEQFF
>TRBV28|once
CASSRRTGGKSYTF
>TRBV6-6|NA
CASKNREQETQYF
>TRBV5-4|NA
CASSLLQGNTEAFF
>TRBV2|NA
CASSERDGWITDTQYF
>TRBV6-1|NA
CASSEGFQGGEQYF
>TRBV7-9|NA
CASSLAEGAAVHSQYF
>TRBV5-5|NA
CASSPGGSYEQYF
>TRBV25-1|NA
CASSELQQTYNEQFF